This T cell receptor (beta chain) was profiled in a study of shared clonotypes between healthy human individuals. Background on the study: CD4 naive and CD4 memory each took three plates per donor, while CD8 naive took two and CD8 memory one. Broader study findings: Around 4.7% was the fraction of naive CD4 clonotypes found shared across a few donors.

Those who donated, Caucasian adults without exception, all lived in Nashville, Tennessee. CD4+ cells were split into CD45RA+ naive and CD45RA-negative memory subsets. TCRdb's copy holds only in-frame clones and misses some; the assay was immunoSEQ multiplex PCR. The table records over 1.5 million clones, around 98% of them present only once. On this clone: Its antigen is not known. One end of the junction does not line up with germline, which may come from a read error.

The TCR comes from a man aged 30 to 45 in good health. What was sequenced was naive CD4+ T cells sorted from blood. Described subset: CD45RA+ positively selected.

The CDR3 DNA reads as TGTGCCAGCAGCTTAGGGGACCGGGATAGATTCTTC. This encodes CASSLGDRDRFF. V gene TRBV7-2 combines with J gene TRBJ2-7; the D gene could be TRBD1 or TRBD2 (5 bases each). The germline gives CDR1 SGHTA, CDR2 FQGNSA. The CDR3 consists of 12 residues.